The 15 T cell receptor beta chains listed next were all sequenced from one sample in a study of T cell responses to AZD1222 COVID-19 vaccine. Clones were read by immunoSEQ multiplex PCR, and TCRdb kept only the in-frame ones, dropping some. The table has approximately 140,000 clones, around nine tenths seen once; the top ten hold 9% to 9.5%. The sample consisted of peripheral blood, taken 28 days after the second AZD1222 dose. The origin of the receptors is an adult who received the AZD1222 COVID-19 vaccine.

The chain employs TRBV7-9 and TRBJ2-7; tentative D call: TRBD2 (7 bases). Trimming left V 3 bases short and J 0 bases short, with 12 bases between. The CDR3 consists of 15 residues. Germline values: CDR1 SEHNR, CDR2 FQNEAQ (reference sequence). CDR3 loop: CASSFGGGGSYEQYF. Written as DNA, the CDR3 is TGTGCCAGCAGCTTTGGGGGAGGGGGCTCCTACGAGCAGTACTTC.

The chain combines TRBV7-9 with TRBJ1-5; D might be TRBD1 (6 bases). The germline V and J ends were trimmed by 0 bases and 3 bases, with 15 bases remaining between them. The CDR3 has 17 residues. CDR1 SEHNR and CDR2 FQNEAQ come from the germline V gene (reference sequence). In nucleotides, the CDR3 is TGTGCCAGCAGCTTAGCGCCCTTTGGACAGCACAATCAGCCCCAGCATTTT. Protein product: CASSLAPFGQHNQPQHF.

The chain combines TRBV6-2 or TRBV6-3 with TRBJ2-1, with 9 positions matching TRBD2. The length of the CDR3 is 16 residues. Per germline, CDR1 MNHEY and CDR2 SVGEGT. Trimming cost V 5 bases and J 3 bases; bases outside gene matches: 8. The CDR3 DNA is TGTGCCAGCAGTAAATCTCTAGCGGGGAGCTACAATGAGCAGTTCTTC. This translates into CASSKSLAGSYNEQFF.

The chain uses TRBV28 and TRBJ1-5, with D possibly TRBD1 on 6 matching bases. V was trimmed by 5 bases and J by 3 bases, leaving 14 bases between them. CDR1 and CDR2 from the germline V gene are MDHEN and SYDVKM. The CDR3 spans 15 residues. This CDR3 is CASSPRTANNQPQHF. CDR3 coding DNA: TGTGCCAGCAGTCCCAGGACAGCTAACAATCAGCCCCAGCATTTT.

The chain links TRBV18 to TRBJ1-3; the D is unclear. The V gene's germline CDR1 is KGHSH and CDR2 LQKENI. Trimming cost V 6 bases and J 0 bases, with 15 bases left between them. The CDR3 has 16 residues. CDR3 nucleotide sequence: TGTGCCAGCTCTCCATATATCCAACTCTCTGGAAACACCATATATTTT. Its protein product is CASSPYIQLSGNTIYF. Looking up the rest from reference TRBV18 and TRBJ1-3 gives the full variable domain: NAGVMQNPRHLVRRRGQEARLRCSPMKGHSHVYWYRQLPEEGLKFMVYLQKENIIDESGMPKERFSAEFPKEGPSILRIQQVVRGDSAAYFCASSPYIQLSGNTIYFGEGSWLTVV.

The rearrangement uses TRBV4-3 and TRBJ1-4, with D perhaps matching TRBD1 (5 bases). The V gene's germline CDR1 is LGHNA and CDR2 YSLEER. Between the trimmed V and J ends, which lost 1 base and 2 bases, there was a span of 11 bases. The length of the CDR3 is 16 residues. The CDR3, as DNA: TGCGCCAGCAGCCAAGGCGGAGGGGCTACTAATGAAAAACTGTTTTTT. Translation gives CASSQGGGATNEKLFF.

V and J are TRBV23-1 and TRBJ1-1; 7 positions agree with TRBD1. TRBV23-1 has ORF status, its function being uncertain. CDR3 length: 18 amino acids. After removal of 4 bases from V and 2 bases from J, the junction contained 16 bases not matched to a gene. CDR3 protein: CASSPFGGETGINTEAFF. Here the CDR3 DNA reads TGCGCCAGCAGTCCTTTCGGTGGGGAGACAGGGATAAACACTGAAGCTTTCTTT.

The CDR3: CASSLDNTGELFF. The CDR3 nucleotides read TGTGCCAGCAGTCTAGATAACACCGGGGAGCTGTTTTTT. The chain recombines TRBV2 with TRBJ2-2, with D hard to call. The CDR3 sequence is 13 residues long. CDR1 SNHLY and CDR2 FYNNEI come from the germline V gene. V was clipped by 5 bases and J by 2 bases, with 6 bases between them.

This clone was observed a handful of times. The V call is TRBV6-1, the J call TRBJ2-5; 7 nucleotides align to TRBD2. V gave up 0 bases and J gave up 5 bases; unmatched junction bases: 6. CDR3 length: 15 residues. CDR1 and CDR2 from the germline V gene are MNHNS and SASEGT. CDR3 sequence: CASSEASGAVETQYF. CDR3 bases: TGTGCCAGCAGTGAAGCAAGCGGGGCTGTGGAGACCCAGTACTTC.

The table lists this clone with a count of one. The chain uses TRBV30 and TRBJ1-2, with 9 bases aligning to TRBD1. Losses at the gene ends were 4 bases for V and 5 bases for J; bases not matched to a gene: 20. CDR1 is GTSNPN, CDR2 SVGIG, per germline (reference sequence). This CDR3 contains 18 residues. The CDR3 DNA sequence: TGTGCCTGGACCGTCCGGACCGGGACAGGGATTGGTCGGTATGGCTACACCTTC. Protein: CAWTVRTGTGIGRYGYTF.

The gene calls are TRBV7-9 and TRBJ2-5; 7 nucleotides align to TRBD1. From germline, CDR1 is SEHNR and CDR2 FQNEAQ (reference sequence). The CDR3 has 15 residues. The ends lost 5 bases at V and 5 bases at J; junction bases unmatched: 11. The CDR3 DNA is TGTGCCAGCAGCCCCCGAGACCCACAGGGGGAGACCCAGTACTTC. It encodes CASSPRDPQGETQYF.

The chain has TRBV3-1 (or the pseudogene TRBV3-2) and TRBJ1-1; D may be TRBD1 (6 bases). Germline-derived CDR1 and CDR2 are LGHDT and YNNKEL (reference sequence). This CDR3 has 14 residues. V was clipped by 2 bases and J by 5 bases, with 12 bases between them. As DNA, the CDR3 is TGTGCCAGCAGCCAATCCGGGGGGCATACTGAAGCTTTCTTT. It is translated as CASSQSGGHTEAFF.

V gene TRBV7-3 combines with J gene TRBJ2-3; D is ambiguous. CDR1 SGHTA and CDR2 FQGTGA come from the germline V gene. The CDR3 sequence is 15 residues long. Deletions cut 2 bases from V and 0 bases from J, with 9 bases between. The CDR3 sequence is CASSLGLSSTDTQYF. The CDR3 region has the DNA TGTGCCAGCAGCTTAGGCCTCAGTAGCACAGATACGCAGTATTTT.

The gene calls are TRBV5-6 and TRBJ2-5; D gene unclear. The CDR3 extends over 11 amino acids. Germline CDR1 and CDR2: SGHDT and YYEEEE. V lost 7 bases and J lost 4, with 8 bases in between. CDR3 in DNA: TGTGCCAGCCTTGTGGGAGAGACCCAGTACTTC. Translation: CASLVGETQYF.

V gene TRBV29-1 combines with J gene TRBJ2-1; D uncertain. From germline, CDR1 is SQVTM and CDR2 ANQGSEA. Trimming took 7 bases from V and 0 from J, leaving 7 bases between them. The CDR3 spans 12 residues. CDR3 amino acids: CSGRSSYNEQFF. DNA for the CDR3: TGCAGCGGTCGGAGCTCCTACAATGAGCAGTTCTTC.